The sequence of this T cell receptor (beta chain) was determined in a study of blood T cell repertoires in COVID-19 (dated by TCRdb to about 2020). Regarding the complete study: Collaborator samples came from the United States, Italy and Spain and covered acute and convalescent phases of COVID-19. The material from the prospective study consisted of cDNA or gDNA derived from T cells, B-cell-depleted T cells, or PBMCs. Deeply sampled blood TCRbeta repertoires from subjects exposed to, actively infected with, or recovered from COVID-19 were included in the dataset. The repertoires were made available in a free public database intended to serve as a resource for research on the immune response to SARS-CoV-2. Samples were obtained from the ongoing ImmuneRACE study (first 160 participants) and from some 1,200 subjects provided by 6 global collaborators. Sample metadata almost always included a de-identified subject ID, COVID-19 status, age in years and sex. HLA class I and class II types, where available, came from metadata supplied by the sample provider rather than from assay-based typing.

The immunoSEQ Assay, a bias-controlled multiplex PCR, was used to amplify TCRbeta CDR3 regions from genomic DNA. Regarding the original processing steps: Within the assay, amplification of reference gene primers was used to estimate how many nucleated cells each sample contained. To quantify the absolute abundance of each unique TCRbeta CDR3 rearrangement, sequence reads were collapsed and filtered. For each sample, productive Simpson clonality was calculated as the square root of Simpson's diversity index across productive rearrangements. This immuneACCESS table, as held by TCRdb, lists in-frame sequences with V and J called but not all clones. Of the missing ones, under half trace to an unresolved V gene in checked studies; the others have no known cause. D and trimming come from the DNA, and the V and J calls and clone size come from that table. For this sample there are 200,000 to 250,000 clones; approximately 90% appear just once. The ten largest clones add up to about 0.95% of the sample.

Broader findings and caveats from the paper: Clinical and demographic metadata were provided uncurated, with the amount varying by source and participant.

Its CDR3 holds 13 amino acids, cysteine through phenylalanine. Only the CDR3 DNA is retained, 39 bases long and in frame from the first base. Taken from the germline V gene, the CDR1 and CDR2 loops are SGHRS and YFSETQ. Trimming at the junction amounts to 5 bases on V and 1 base on J, and the germline ends lie 9 bases apart. Points on this clone: Its antigen is not yet known. Per-nucleotide qualities are absent, and no much larger clonotype sits a single base away.

In the prospective study, participants were 18 to 89 years old, resided in under 30 geographic areas of the United States, and were enrolled through a virtual design. In the prospective study, participants were assigned to cohorts based on the clinical history participants reported in a screening survey and a study questionnaire. Exposed participants had been in contact, within 2 weeks of entering the study, with a person who had a PCR-confirmed or clinician-diagnosed case of COVID-19. In the prospective study, whole blood, serum and a nasopharyngeal or oropharyngeal swab were collected from each participant by mobile phlebotomists. Prospective study participants could optionally give additional blood draws and questionnaires over an approximately 2-month period. Prospective study blood samples were shipped either frozen or at room temperature before DNA extraction.

The receptor was isolated from a man aged 50-59 years who had been exposed to COVID-19. The chain uses TRBV5-1 and TRBJ1-2, with a tentative D gene TRBD1 over 5 matching bases. Material for sequencing was PBMCs or T cells enriched from blood (not recorded which). CDR3 loop: CASSRDSNYGYTF. The DNA sequence reads TGCGCCAGCAGTCGCGACAGTAACTATGGCTACACCTTC.